This is a list of T cell receptor beta chains from one sample in a study of OX40 agonist ivuxolimab in advanced cancers. The method was immunoSEQ multiplex PCR; TCRdb's version includes in-frame clones alone and lacks a portion of them. This sample has tens of thousands of clones, with about 80% found just once. This sample comprised CD4+ or CD8+ T cells sorted from blood, obtained in a trial of the OX40 agonist ivuxolimab. These receptors were taken from an adult with an advanced solid tumor such as melanoma, head and neck, liver or kidney cancer. The CDR3 runs from the conserved cysteine through the conserved F or W. The D gene is left open where the match is weak. A clone size is listed for some rows: how often the clone was seen (once, few, many), or a class if it is expanded.

J gene: TRBJ2-5
clone size: few
D gene: .
CDR3 length: 13
V gene: TRBV6-1
CDR3 protein: CATVRDLPETQYF
CDR3 DNA: TGTGCCACCGTTCGTGACCTCCCAGAGACCCAGTACTTC

J gene: TRBJ1-2
clone size: .
D gene: TRBD1
CDR3 length: 15
V gene: TRBV7-2
CDR3 protein: CASSPTTQGGYGYTF
CDR3 DNA: TGTGCCAGCAGCCCAACTACCCAGGGGGGCTATGGCTACACCTTC

J gene: TRBJ2-2
clone size: .
D gene: TRBD1
CDR3 length: 15
V gene: TRBV7-6
CDR3 protein: CASSLRQGWTGELFF
CDR3 DNA: TGTGCCAGCAGCCTCAGACAGGGTTGGACCGGGGAGCTGTTTTTT

J gene: TRBJ2-1
clone size: .
D gene: TRBD1
CDR3 length: 17
V gene: TRBV25-1
CDR3 protein: CASSDPAGTAFYNEQFF
CDR3 DNA: TGTGCCAGCAGTGACCCTGCCGGGACAGCCTTCTACAATGAGCAGTTCTTC

J gene: TRBJ1-1
clone size: once
D gene: .
CDR3 length: 13
V gene: TRBV19
CDR3 protein: CASSIQLNTEAFF
CDR3 DNA: TGTGCCAGTAGTATACAGCTTAACACTGAAGCTTTCTTT

J gene: TRBJ2-5
clone size: .
D gene: .
CDR3 length: 15
V gene: TRBV5-8
CDR3 protein: CASTPTGTGKETQYF
CDR3 DNA: TGTGCCAGCACCCCGACGGGGACTGGAAAAGAGACCCAGTACTTC

J gene: TRBJ2-2
clone size: .
D gene: TRBD1
CDR3 length: 15
V gene: TRBV19
CDR3 protein: CASSGRDRPSGELFF
CDR3 DNA: TGTGCCAGCTCGGGGCGGGACAGGCCAAGCGGGGAGCTGTTTTTT

J gene: TRBJ2-5
clone size: .
D gene: TRBD1
CDR3 length: 15
V gene: TRBV5-8
CDR3 protein: CASSSGTGYQETQYF
CDR3 DNA: TGTGCCAGCAGCTCCGGGACAGGGTACCAAGAGACCCAGTACTTC

J gene: TRBJ2-7
clone size: .
D gene: TRBD2
CDR3 length: 16
V gene: TRBV5-5
CDR3 protein: CASSKTPGLGTYEQYF
CDR3 DNA: TGTGCCAGCAGCAAGACCCCGGGACTAGGGACGTACGAGCAGTACTTC

J gene: TRBJ2-3
clone size: .
D gene: TRBD2
CDR3 length: 14
V gene: TRBV5-4
CDR3 protein: CASSLPGLADTQYF
CDR3 DNA: TGTGCCAGCAGCTTGCCGGGACTAGCAGATACGCAGTATTTT